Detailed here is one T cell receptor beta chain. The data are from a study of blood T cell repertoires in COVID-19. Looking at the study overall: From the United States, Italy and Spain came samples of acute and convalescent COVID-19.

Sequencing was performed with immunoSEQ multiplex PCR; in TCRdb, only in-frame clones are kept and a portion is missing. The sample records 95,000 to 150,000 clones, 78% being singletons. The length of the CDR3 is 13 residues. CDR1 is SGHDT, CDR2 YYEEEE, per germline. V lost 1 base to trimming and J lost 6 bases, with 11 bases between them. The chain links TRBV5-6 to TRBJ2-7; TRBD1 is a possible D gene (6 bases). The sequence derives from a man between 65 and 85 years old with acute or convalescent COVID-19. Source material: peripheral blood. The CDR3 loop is CASSLHRVGEQYF. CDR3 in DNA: TGTGCCAGCAGCTTGCACAGGGTCGGCGAGCAGTACTTC.